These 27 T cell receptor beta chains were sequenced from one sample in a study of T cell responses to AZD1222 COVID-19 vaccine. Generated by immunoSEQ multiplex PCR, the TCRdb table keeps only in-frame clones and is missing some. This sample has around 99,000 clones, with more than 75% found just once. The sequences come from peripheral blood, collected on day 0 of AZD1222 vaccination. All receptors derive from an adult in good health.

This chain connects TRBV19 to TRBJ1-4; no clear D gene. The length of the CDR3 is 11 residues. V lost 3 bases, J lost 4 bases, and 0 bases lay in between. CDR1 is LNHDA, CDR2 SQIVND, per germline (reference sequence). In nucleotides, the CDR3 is TGTGCCAGTAGTATTAATGAAAAACTGTTTTTT. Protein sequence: CASSINEKLFF.

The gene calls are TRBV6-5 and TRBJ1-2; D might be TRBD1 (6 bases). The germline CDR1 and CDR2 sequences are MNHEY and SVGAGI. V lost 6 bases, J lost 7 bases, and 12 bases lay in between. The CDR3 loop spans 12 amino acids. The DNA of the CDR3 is TGTGCCAGCAGATCGGACAGACGTGGCTACACCTTC. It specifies CASRSDRRGYTF.

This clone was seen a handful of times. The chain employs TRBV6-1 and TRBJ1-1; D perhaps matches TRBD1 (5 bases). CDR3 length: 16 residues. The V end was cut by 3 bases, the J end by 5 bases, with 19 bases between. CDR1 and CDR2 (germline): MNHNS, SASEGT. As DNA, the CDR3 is TGTGCCAGCAGTGATGATATTGGGGCCCCTTGGACTGAAGCTTTCTTT. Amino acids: CASSDDIGAPWTEAFF.

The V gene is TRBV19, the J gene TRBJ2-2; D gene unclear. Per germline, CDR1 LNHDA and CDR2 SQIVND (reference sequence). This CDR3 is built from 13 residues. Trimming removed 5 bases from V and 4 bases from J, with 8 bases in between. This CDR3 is CASSSDPTGELFF. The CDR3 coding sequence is TGTGCCAGTAGTTCCGATCCCACCGGGGAGCTGTTTTTT.

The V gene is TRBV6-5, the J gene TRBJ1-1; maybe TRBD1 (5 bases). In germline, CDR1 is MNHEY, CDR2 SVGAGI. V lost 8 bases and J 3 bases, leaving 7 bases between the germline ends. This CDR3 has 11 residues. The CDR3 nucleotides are TGTGCCAGCGCAGGGTACACTGAAGCTTTCTTT. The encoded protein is CASAGYTEAFF.

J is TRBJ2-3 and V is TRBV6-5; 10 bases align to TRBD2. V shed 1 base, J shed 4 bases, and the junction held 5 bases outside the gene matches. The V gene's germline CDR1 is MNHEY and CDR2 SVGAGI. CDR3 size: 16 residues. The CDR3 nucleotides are TGTGCCAGCAGTTACTTGAGCGGGGGGGCAGCAGATACGCAGTATTTT. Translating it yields CASSYLSGGAADTQYF.

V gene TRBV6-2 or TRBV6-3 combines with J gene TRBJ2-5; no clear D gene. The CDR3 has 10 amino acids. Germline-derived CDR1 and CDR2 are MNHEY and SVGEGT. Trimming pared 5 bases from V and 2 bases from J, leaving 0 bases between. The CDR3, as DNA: TGTGCCAGCAGTCAAGAGACCCAGTACTTC. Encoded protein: CASSQETQYF.

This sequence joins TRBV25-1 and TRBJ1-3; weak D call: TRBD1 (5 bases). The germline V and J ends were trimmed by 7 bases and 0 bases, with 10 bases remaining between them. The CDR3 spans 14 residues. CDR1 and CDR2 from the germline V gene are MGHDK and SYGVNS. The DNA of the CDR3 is TGTGCCAGCATCGGGACTTACTCTGGAAACACCATATATTTT. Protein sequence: CASIGTYSGNTIYF.

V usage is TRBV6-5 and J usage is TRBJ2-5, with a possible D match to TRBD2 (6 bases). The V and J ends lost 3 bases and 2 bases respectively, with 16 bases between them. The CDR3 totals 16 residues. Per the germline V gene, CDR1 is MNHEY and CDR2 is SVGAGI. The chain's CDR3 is CASSYGGLDYQETQYF. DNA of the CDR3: TGTGCCAGCAGTTATGGGGGACTCGACTATCAAGAGACCCAGTACTTC.

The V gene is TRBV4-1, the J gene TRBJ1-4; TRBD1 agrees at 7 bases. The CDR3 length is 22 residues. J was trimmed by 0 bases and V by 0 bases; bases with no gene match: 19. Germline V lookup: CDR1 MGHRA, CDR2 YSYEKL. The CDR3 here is CASSQDRSGFGQGVSTNEKLFF. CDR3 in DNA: TGCGCCAGCAGCCAAGATCGTTCGGGTTTCGGGCAGGGGGTTTCAACTAATGAAAAACTGTTTTTT.

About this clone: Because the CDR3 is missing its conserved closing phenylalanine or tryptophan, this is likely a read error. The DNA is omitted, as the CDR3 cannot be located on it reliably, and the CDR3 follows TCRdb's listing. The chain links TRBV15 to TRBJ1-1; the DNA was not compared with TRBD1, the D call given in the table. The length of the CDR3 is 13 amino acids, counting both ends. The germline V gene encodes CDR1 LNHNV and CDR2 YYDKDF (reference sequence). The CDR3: CATSRGRPDRVRC.

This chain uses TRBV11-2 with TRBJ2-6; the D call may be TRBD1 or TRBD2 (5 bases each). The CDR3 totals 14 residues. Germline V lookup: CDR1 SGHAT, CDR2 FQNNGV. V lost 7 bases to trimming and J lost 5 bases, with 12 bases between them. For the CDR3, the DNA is TGTGCCAGCACCCCAGGGAGTTGGGCCAACGTCCTGACTTTC. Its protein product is CASTPGSWANVLTF.

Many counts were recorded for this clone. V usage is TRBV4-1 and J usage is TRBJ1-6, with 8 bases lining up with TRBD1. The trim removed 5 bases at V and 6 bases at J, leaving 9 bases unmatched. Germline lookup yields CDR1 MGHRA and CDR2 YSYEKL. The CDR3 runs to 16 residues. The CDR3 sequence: CASSYFRGPGNSPLHF. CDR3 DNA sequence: TGCGCCAGCAGCTATTTCAGGGGGCCCGGTAATTCACCCCTCCACTTT.

In nucleotides, the CDR3 is TGCGCCAGCGGTCGCGGGGGAGAGACCCAGTACTTC. Its translation: CASGRGGETQYF. The V gene is TRBV10-2, the J gene TRBJ2-5; TRBD2 aligns across 7 bases. The CDR3 totals 12 residues. CDR1 and CDR2 (germline): WSHSY, SAAADI. J lost 4 bases, V lost 8 bases, and 4 bases had no gene match.

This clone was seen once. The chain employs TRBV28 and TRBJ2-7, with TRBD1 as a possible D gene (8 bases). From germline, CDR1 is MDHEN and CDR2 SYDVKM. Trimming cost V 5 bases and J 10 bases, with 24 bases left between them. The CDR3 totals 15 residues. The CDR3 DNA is TGTGCCAGCAGTGGTTCGGCAGGGGGCCGGACTAGACAGTACTTC. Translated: CASSGSAGGRTRQYF.

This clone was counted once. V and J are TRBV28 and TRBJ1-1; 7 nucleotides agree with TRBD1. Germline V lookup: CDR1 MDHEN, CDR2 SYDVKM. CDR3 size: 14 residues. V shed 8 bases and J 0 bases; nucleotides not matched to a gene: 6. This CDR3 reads CASSATGLNTEAFF. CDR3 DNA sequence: TGTGCCAGCTCGGCGACAGGGTTGAACACTGAAGCTTTCTTT.

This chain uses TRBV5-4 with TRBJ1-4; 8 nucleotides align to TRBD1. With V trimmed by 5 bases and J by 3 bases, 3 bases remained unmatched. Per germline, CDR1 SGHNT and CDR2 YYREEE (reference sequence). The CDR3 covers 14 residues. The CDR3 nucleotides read TGTGCCAGCAGTCCGGGACAGGCTAATGAAAAACTGTTTTTT. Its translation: CASSPGQANEKLFF.

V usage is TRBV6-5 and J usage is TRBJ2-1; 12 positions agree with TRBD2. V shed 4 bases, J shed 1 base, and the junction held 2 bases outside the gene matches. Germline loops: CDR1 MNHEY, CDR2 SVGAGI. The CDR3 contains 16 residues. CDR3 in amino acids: CASSLTSGGSYNEQFF. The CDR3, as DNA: TGTGCCAGCAGTTTAACTAGCGGGGGGTCCTACAATGAGCAGTTCTTC.

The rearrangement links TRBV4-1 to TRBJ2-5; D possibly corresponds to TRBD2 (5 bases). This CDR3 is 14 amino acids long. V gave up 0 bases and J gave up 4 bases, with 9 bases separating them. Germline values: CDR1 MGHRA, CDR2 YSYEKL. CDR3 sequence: CASSQEYRGETQYF. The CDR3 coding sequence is TGCGCCAGCAGCCAAGAGTATCGGGGAGAGACCCAGTACTTC.

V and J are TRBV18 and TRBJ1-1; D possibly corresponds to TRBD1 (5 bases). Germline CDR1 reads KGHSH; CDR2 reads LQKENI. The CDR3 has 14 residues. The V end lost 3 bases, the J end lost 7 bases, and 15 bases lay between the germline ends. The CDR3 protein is CASSPWGNWVEAFF. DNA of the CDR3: TGTGCCAGCTCACCCTGGGGCAATTGGGTTGAAGCTTTCTTT.

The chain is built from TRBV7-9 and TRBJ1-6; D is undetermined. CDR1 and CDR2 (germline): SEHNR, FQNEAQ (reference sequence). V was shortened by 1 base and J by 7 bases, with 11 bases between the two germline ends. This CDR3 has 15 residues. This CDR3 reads CASSLGELVNSPLHF. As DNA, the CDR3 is TGTGCCAGCAGCTTAGGTGAACTGGTGAATTCACCCCTCCACTTT.

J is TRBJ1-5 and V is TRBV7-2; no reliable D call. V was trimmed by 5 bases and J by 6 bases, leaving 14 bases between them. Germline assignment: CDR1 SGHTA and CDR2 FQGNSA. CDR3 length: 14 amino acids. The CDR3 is CASSPDPIGQPQHF. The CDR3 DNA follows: TGTGCCAGCAGCCCCGACCCCATCGGTCAGCCCCAGCATTTT.

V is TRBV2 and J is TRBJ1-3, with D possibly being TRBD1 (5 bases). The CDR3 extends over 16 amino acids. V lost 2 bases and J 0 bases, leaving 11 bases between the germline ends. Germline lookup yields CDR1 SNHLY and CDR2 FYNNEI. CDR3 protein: CASSERQPSSGNTIYF. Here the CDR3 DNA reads TGTGCCAGCAGTGAAAGACAGCCAAGCTCTGGAAACACCATATATTTT.

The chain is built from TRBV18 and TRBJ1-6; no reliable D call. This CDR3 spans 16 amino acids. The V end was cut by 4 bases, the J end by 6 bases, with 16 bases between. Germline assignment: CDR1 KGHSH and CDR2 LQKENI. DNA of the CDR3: TGTGCCAGCTCACACCCCCTGGCCACACCTAATTCACCCCTCCACTTT. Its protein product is CASSHPLATPNSPLHF.

The CDR3 DNA follows: TGTGCCAGCAGCTTGCTCGACAGGGGGCCCTCATCCTATGGCTACACCTTC. Translating it yields CASSLLDRGPSSYGYTF. The chain uses TRBV7-9 and TRBJ1-2; 10 bases line up with TRBD1. J gave up 4 bases and V 3 bases, and 11 bases lay outside the gene matches. Per germline, CDR1 SEHNR and CDR2 FQNEAQ (reference sequence). This CDR3 has 17 residues.

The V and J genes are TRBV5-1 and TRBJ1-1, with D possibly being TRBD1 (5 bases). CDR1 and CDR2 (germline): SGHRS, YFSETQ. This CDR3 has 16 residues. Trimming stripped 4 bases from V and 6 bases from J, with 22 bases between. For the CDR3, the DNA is TGCGCCAGCAGCCCCACAGGTTCCGAATTAGGTTCTGAAGCTTTCTTT. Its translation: CASSPTGSELGSEAFF.

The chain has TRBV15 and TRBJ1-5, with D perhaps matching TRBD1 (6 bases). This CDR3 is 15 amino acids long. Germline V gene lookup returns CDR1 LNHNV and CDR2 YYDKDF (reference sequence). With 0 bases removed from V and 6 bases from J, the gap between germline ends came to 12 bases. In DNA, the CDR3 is TGTGCCACCAGCAGAGAATACAGGGCCATTCAGCCCCAGCATTTT. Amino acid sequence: CATSREYRAIQPQHF.